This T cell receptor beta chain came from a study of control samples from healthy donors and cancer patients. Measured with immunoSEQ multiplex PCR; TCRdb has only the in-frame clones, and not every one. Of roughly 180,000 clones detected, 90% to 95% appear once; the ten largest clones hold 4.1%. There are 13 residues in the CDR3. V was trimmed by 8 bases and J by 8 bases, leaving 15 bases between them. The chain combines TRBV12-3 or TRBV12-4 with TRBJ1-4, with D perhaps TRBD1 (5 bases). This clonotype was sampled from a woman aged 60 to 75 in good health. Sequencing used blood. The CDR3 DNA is TGTGCCAGCCGGGGACTGCCAGGGGAAAAACTGTTTTTT. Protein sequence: CASRGLPGEKLFF.